This TCR beta chain was captured by sequencing in a study of T cells in Graves' hyperthyroidism and ophthalmopathy. Findings and limits, study-wide: Blood shared most expanded thyroid clonotypes above 0.001.

Newly diagnosed patients aged 18 to 65 had hyperthyroidism of under 2 months' duration. Those patients with uncontrolled infection, other autoimmune disease, pregnancy or lactation were excluded. The diagnoses drew upon clinical symptoms, serum thyroxine and TRAb, thyroid ultrasound and orbital computed tomography. Details on this clonotype: The target antigen is unknown. A read error is likely, as this CDR3 ends without the conserved phenylalanine or tryptophan.

Trimming at V came to 4 bases and at J to 0 bases, leaving 5 bases not matched to a gene. Germline loops: CDR1 LGHDT, CDR2 YNNKEL (reference sequence). The CDR3 totals 17 residues. Researchers took RNA transcripts and amplified the TCR beta CDR3 regions from them. The HTBI primer set served for first-round RT-PCR of the TCR CDR3. TCRdb re-called the multiplex PCR reads through MiXCR, storing one row per CDR3 protein. The sample has around 430,000 distinct CDR3 sequences, 14% to 15% seen once. The source is a woman between 25 and 40 years old with Graves' hyperthyroidism. The chain joins TRBV3-1 to TRBJ1-3; the match to TRBD1 covers 11 bases. Material for sequencing was blood. CDR3 loop: CASSPRDRGYSGNTIYL. The CDR3 bases are TGTGCCAGCAGCCCCCGGGACAGGGGGTACTCTGGAAACACCATATATCTT.